This T cell receptor beta chain was recovered during a study of T-cell memory formation after mild COVID-19. Findings of the study overall: Balance between CD4 and CD8 was seen in clones contracting day 15 to 85, and a CD4+ lean was seen in later expanders.

A few counts support this clonotype. The antigen is undetermined. This CDR3 region has 14 residues. Germline assignment: CDR1 SQVTM and CDR2 ANQGSEA. Deletions cut 5 bases from V and 1 base from J, with 12 bases between. It was 5'RACE with constant-segment primers that produced the TCR alpha and TCR beta cDNA libraries, which carried sample barcodes and UMIs. In TCRdb, the 5' RACE reads were re-called with MiXCR into one record per CDR3 protein. The sample includes hundreds of thousands of distinct CDR3 sequences, roughly a fifth of them seen just once. The gene calls are TRBV29-1 and TRBJ1-5; TRBD1 is a possible D gene (6 bases). This receptor was identified in an adult woman who had mild COVID-19 (a few samples of this study predate the infection). Cell type and time point are not known. Input material: PBMCs or a T cell subset sorted from them (not recorded which). This CDR3 reads CSVRSQGSNQPQHF. In DNA form, the CDR3 reads TGCAGCGTTAGGTCACAGGGAAGCAATCAGCCCCAGCATTTT.